One TCR beta chain is described in this entry. These data belong to a study of spatial heterogeneity in lung cancer. Each CDR3 protein is one row after TCRdb ran MiXCR on the 5' RACE reads. Found here are 49,000 or so distinct CDR3 sequences, over 9.5% of them singletons; the top ten hold roughly 40%. Time point described: sample taken at primary tumor resection. Unsorted samples of tumor, nontumor lung or frozen PBMC had their whole RNA sequenced. CDR1 LNHDA and CDR2 SQIVND come from the germline V gene (reference sequence). The V end was cut by 3 bases, the J end by 4 bases, with 3 bases between. The CDR3 extends over 11 amino acids.

The V call is TRBV19, the J call TRBJ1-2; D is undetermined. This receptor was identified in a female donor with early-stage non-small cell lung cancer. The sequencing used PBMCs, collected at surgery. CDR3 residues: CASSIGYGYTF. The CDR3 DNA follows: TGTGCCAGTAGTATTGGCTATGGCTACACCTTC.